The 27 T cell receptor beta chains below were found in one sample sequenced in a study of monozygotic twins with inflammatory bowel disease. TCRdb reprocessed the 5' RACE reads, with one entry per CDR3 protein and no DNA. Its table lists around 380,000 distinct CDR3 sequences. The sample taken for sequencing was blood. The source is a human donor with ulcerative colitis or Crohn's disease, or a healthy co-twin of an affected twin (not recorded which).

The chain is built from TRBV5-6 and TRBJ2-6. Germline V CDR1 and CDR2: SGHDT, YYEEEE. The CDR3 extends over 15 amino acids. CDR3 amino acids: CASSLRRSGANVLTF.

The chain couples TRBV27 to TRBJ2-5; TCRdb's D gene call, TRBD1, goes unchecked for lack of DNA. Germline V gene sequence: CDR1 MNHEY, CDR2 SMNVEV (reference sequence). The CDR3 consists of 18 residues. CDR3 amino acids: CASSPVSHTGTDQETQYF.

This chain joins TRBV7-9 and TRBJ1-3. CDR1 and CDR2 (germline): SEHNR, FQNEAQ (reference sequence). This CDR3 has 14 amino acids. The CDR3 spells CASSAAETGNTIYF.

The chain has TRBV4-1 and TRBJ2-3. Germline loops: CDR1 MGHRA, CDR2 YSYEKL. This CDR3 is 16 amino acids long. CDR3 loop: CASSQVDLGFTDTQYF.

The gene calls are TRBV19 and TRBJ2-1; absent DNA, TCRdb's TRBD1 call cannot be checked. Germline lookup yields CDR1 LNHDA and CDR2 SQIVND (reference sequence). CDR3 length: 13 residues. This CDR3 reads CASMRGSVNEQFF.

This sequence joins TRBV27 and TRBJ1-4; no DNA is available, so the TRBD1 call from TCRdb remains unchecked. The CDR3 totals 15 residues. Looked up from germline, CDR1 is MNHEY and CDR2 is SMNVEV (reference sequence). CDR3 residues: CASSNTGTTNEKLFF.

The chain couples TRBV11-3 to TRBJ2-7; the D call from TCRdb, TRBD1, cannot be confirmed without DNA. CDR3 size: 14 residues. Germline assignment: CDR1 SGHNT and CDR2 YENEEA. The CDR3 reads CASRSRAALYEQYF.

The J gene is TRBJ2-7, the V gene TRBV18; TCRdb calls TRBD1, which cannot be checked without DNA. The CDR3 spans 15 residues. Germline V gene lookup returns CDR1 KGHSH and CDR2 LQKENI. The CDR3 spells CASSPSWGGRYEQYF.

The gene calls are TRBV7-3 and TRBJ1-2; TCRdb's D call of TRBD1 is untestable without DNA. Germline assignment: CDR1 SGHTA and CDR2 FQGTGA. The CDR3 is 15 residues long. CDR3: CASSPRGGGGSGYTF.

V and J are TRBV5-1 and TRBJ1-1. Per the germline V gene, CDR1 is SGHRS and CDR2 is YFSETQ. The CDR3 covers 14 residues. CDR3 loop: CASRLGSLSTEAFF.

The chain joins TRBV30 to TRBJ2-5; the TRBD1 assignment by TCRdb is unverifiable without DNA. The CDR3 covers 13 residues. Per germline, CDR1 GTSNPN and CDR2 SVGIG (reference sequence). CDR3 sequence: CAWIIRGLETQYF.

The chain has TRBV2 and TRBJ2-3. Germline lookup yields CDR1 SNHLY and CDR2 FYNNEI. The CDR3 spans 13 residues. The CDR3 loop reads CASTEGSTDTQYF. The whole variable domain, filled in from reference TRBV2 and TRBJ2-3, reads EPEVTQTPSHQVTQMGQEVILRCVPISNHLYFYWYRQILGQKVEFLVSFYNNEISEKSEIFDDQFSVERPDGSNFTLKIRSTKLEDSAMYFCASTEGSTDTQYFGPGTRLTVL.

The V call is TRBV5-1, the J call TRBJ1-1; TCRdb reports TRBD1, a call that lacks DNA to check it against. CDR1 is SGHRS, CDR2 YFSETQ, per germline. The CDR3 sequence is 13 residues long. The CDR3: CASSSRTDTEAFF.

The chain has TRBV12-3 or TRBV12-4 and TRBJ2-1; TCRdb returns TRBD2, unconfirmable since there is no DNA. The CDR3 consists of 16 residues. The CDR3 here is CASRPAGTRLLNEQFF.

The chain links TRBV20-1 to TRBJ2-3; TCRdb selects TRBD1, and the lack of DNA leaves this call unchecked. The CDR3 totals 15 residues. Germline CDR1 reads DFQATT; CDR2 reads SNEGSKA (reference sequence). This CDR3 reads CSAPRGAASTDTQYF.

The CDR3 is CAISELADSYEQYF. The chain employs TRBV10-3 and TRBJ2-7. The CDR3 loop spans 14 amino acids. Germline V gene lookup returns CDR1 ENHRY and CDR2 SYGVKD.

The chain links TRBV29-1 to TRBJ2-7; TCRdb reports TRBD1, a call that lacks DNA to check it against. Germline values: CDR1 SQVTM, CDR2 ANQGSEA. The CDR3 extends over 13 amino acids. The CDR3 loop reads CSAGGQGLNEQYF.

The chain employs TRBV28 and TRBJ2-5; absent DNA, TCRdb's TRBD1 call cannot be checked. The germline V gene encodes CDR1 MDHEN and CDR2 SYDVKM. The CDR3 totals 14 residues. CDR3 residues: CASSLAGAVGTQYF.

The chain recombines TRBV5-1 with TRBJ1-1; TCRdb reports TRBD1, a call that lacks DNA to check it against. This CDR3 has 16 amino acids. The germline CDR1 and CDR2 sequences are SGHRS and YFSETQ. Here the CDR3 reads CASSLAGGILDTEAFF.

The chain couples TRBV29-1 to TRBJ2-1; no DNA is available, so the TRBD1 call from TCRdb remains unchecked. The CDR3 length is 16 residues. Looked up from germline, CDR1 is SQVTM and CDR2 is ANQGSEA. CDR3 sequence reads: CSVDLGGGSSYNEQFF.

Here the CDR3 reads CSALPRDRAVGTEAFF. The chain couples TRBV20-1 to TRBJ1-1; the TCRdb call, TRBD1, lacks DNA for checking. Germline assignment: CDR1 DFQATT and CDR2 SNEGSKA (reference sequence). The CDR3 has 16 amino acids.

The rearrangement joins TRBV7-2 to TRBJ2-7; as DNA is missing, the TRBD2 call by TCRdb cannot be tested. Per germline, CDR1 SGHTA and CDR2 FQGNSA. This CDR3 contains 15 residues. The CDR3 region is CASSVRASGTYEQYF.

The chain combines TRBV29-1 with TRBJ1-1; as DNA is missing, the TRBD1 call by TCRdb cannot be tested. Germline-derived CDR1 and CDR2 are SQVTM and ANQGSEA. CDR3 length: 13 residues. The CDR3 is CSVTGTGNTEAFF.

The chain is built from TRBV6-5 and TRBJ1-6. The CDR3 consists of 16 residues. Germline assignment: CDR1 MNHEY and CDR2 SVGAGI. The CDR3 sequence: CASSYFKGSYNSPLHF.

This chain joins TRBV3-1 and TRBJ2-5; the D gene TCRdb calls, TRBD2, cannot be checked with no DNA. There are 16 residues in the CDR3. Per germline, CDR1 LGHDT and CDR2 YNNKEL (reference sequence). The CDR3 reads CASSLGLAVLQETQYF.

The V and J genes are TRBV5-1 and TRBJ2-2; TCRdb outputs TRBD2, but without DNA this stays unchecked. In germline, CDR1 is SGHRS, CDR2 YFSETQ. The CDR3 totals 16 residues. The CDR3 protein is CASSPGSSVNTGELFF.

V gene TRBV6-2 or TRBV6-3 combines with J gene TRBJ2-7; the D call of TRBD2 rests on TCRdb alone, since no DNA is present to check it. The CDR3 totals 13 residues. In germline, CDR1 is MNHEY, CDR2 SVGEGT. The chain's CDR3 is CASSSPFTSASNF.